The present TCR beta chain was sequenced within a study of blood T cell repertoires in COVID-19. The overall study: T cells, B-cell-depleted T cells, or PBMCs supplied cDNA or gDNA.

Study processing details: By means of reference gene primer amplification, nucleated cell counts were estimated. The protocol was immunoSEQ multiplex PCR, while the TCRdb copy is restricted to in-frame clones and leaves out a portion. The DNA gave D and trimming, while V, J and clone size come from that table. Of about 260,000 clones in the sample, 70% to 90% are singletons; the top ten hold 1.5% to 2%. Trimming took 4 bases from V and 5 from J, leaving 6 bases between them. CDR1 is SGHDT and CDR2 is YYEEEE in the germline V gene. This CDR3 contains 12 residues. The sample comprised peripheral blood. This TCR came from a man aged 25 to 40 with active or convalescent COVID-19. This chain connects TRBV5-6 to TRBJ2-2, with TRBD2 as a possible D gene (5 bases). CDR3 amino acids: CASSPGTGELFF. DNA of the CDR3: TGTGCCAGCAGCCCGGGGACCGGGGAGCTGTTTTTT.